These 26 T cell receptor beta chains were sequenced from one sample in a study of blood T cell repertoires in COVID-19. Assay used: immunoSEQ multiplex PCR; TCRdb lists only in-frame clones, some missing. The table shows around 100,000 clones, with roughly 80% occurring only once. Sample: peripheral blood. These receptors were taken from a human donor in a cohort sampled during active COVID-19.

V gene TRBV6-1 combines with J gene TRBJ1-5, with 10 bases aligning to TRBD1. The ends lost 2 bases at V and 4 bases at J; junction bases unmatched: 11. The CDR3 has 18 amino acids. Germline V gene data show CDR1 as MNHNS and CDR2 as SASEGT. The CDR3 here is CASSELGQGPSWNQPQHF. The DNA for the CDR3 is TGTGCCAGCAGTGAACTGGGACAGGGGCCTTCTTGGAATCAGCCCCAGCATTTT.

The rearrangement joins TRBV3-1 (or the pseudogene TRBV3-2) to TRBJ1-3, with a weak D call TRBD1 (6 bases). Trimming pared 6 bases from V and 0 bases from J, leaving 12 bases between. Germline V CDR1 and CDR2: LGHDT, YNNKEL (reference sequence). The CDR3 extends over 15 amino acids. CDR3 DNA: TGTGCCAGCAGACGAACAGGGAGCTCTGGAAACACCATATATTTT. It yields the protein CASRRTGSSGNTIYF.

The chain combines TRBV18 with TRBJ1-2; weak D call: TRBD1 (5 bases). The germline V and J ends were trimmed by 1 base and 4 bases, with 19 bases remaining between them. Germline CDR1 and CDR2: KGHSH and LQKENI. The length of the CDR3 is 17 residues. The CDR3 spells CASSPLEAGTQVYGYTF. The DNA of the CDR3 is TGTGCCAGCTCACCACTGGAGGCAGGGACTCAGGTCTATGGCTACACCTTC. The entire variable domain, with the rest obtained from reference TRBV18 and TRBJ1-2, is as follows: NAGVMQNPRHLVRRRGQEARLRCSPMKGHSHVYWYRQLPEEGLKFMVYLQKENIIDESGMPKERFSAEFPKEGPSILRIQQVVRGDSAAYFCASSPLEAGTQVYGYTFGSGTRLTVV.

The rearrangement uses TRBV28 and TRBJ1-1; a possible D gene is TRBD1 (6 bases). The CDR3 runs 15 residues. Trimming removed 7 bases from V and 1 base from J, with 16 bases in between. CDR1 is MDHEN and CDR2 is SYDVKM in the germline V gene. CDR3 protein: CASIGTPVRNTEAFF. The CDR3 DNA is TGTGCCAGCATCGGGACACCGGTAAGGAACACTGAAGCTTTCTTT.

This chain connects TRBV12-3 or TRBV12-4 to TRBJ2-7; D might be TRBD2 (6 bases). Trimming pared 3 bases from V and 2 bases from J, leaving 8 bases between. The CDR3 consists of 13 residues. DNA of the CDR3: TGTGCCAGCAGTTTCGGAGGGCCCTACGAGCAGTACTTC. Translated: CASSFGGPYEQYF.

CDR3 bases: TGTGCCAGCAGCCCCCTCGCCGCAGGGTCAGGCTATGGCTACACCTTC. Protein: CASSPLAAGSGYGYTF. The chain carries TRBV7-8 and TRBJ1-2; possible D gene TRBD1, 5 bases. Germline V CDR1 and CDR2: SGHVS, FQNEAQ. The CDR3 spans 16 residues. Trimming removed 5 bases from V and 4 bases from J, with 20 bases in between.

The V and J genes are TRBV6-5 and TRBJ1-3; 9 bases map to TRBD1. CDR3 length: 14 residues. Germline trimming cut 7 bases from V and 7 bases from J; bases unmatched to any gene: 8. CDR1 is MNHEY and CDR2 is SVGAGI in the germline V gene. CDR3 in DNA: TGTGCCAGCATGGGACAGGGACGGAGGAACACCATATATTTT. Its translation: CASMGQGRRNTIYF.

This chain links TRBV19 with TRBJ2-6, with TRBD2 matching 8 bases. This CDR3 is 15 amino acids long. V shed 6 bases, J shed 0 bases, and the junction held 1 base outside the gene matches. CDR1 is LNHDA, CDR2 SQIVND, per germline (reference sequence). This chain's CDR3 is CASSGGGSGANVLTF. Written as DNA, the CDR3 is TGTGCCAGTAGCGGGGGGGGCTCTGGGGCCAACGTCCTGACTTTC. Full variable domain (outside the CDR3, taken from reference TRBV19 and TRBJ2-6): DGGITQSPKYLFRKEGQNVTLSCEQNLNHDAMYWYRQDPGQGLRLIYYSQIVNDFQKGDIAEGYSVSREKKESFPLTVTSAQKNPTAFYLCASSGGGSGANVLTFGAGSRLTVL.

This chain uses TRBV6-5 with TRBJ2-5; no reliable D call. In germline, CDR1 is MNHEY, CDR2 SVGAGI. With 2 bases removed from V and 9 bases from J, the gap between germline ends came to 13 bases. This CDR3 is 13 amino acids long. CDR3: CASSYVSTTAQYF. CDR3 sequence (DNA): TGTGCCAGCAGTTACGTGTCCACCACAGCCCAGTACTTC.

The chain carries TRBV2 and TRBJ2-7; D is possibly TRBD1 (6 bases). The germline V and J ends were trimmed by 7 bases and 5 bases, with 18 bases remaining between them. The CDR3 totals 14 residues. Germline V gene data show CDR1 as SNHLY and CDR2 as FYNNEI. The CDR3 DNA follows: TGTGCCAGCACTCCGGGACAATATGGCGACGAGCAGTACTTC. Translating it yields CASTPGQYGDEQYF.

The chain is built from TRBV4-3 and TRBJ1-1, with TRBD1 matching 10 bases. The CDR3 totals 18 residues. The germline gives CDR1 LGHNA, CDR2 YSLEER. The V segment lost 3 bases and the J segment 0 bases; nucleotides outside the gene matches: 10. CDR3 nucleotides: TGCGCCAGCAGCCAGGGACAGGGGCGCAAATTTGTGAACACTGAAGCTTTCTTT. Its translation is CASSQGQGRKFVNTEAFF.

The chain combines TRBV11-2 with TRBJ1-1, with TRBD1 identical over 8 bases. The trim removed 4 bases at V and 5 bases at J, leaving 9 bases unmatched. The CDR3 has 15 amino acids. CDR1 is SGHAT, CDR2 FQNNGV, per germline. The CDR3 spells CASSSRQGMGTEAFF. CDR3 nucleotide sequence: TGTGCCAGCAGCTCGAGACAGGGGATGGGAACTGAAGCTTTCTTT.

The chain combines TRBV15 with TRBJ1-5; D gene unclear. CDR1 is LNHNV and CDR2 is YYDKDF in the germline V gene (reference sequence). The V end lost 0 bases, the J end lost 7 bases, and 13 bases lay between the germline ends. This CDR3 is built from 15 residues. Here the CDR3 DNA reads TGTGCCACCAGCAGAGACCGGGGAGCCGGGCAGCCCCAGCATTTT. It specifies CATSRDRGAGQPQHF.

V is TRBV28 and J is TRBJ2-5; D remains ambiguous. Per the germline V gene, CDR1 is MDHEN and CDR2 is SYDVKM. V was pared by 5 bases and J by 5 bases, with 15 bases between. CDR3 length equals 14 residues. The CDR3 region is CASSTTLVGETQYF. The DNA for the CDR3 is TGTGCCAGCAGTACCACCCTAGTGGGTGAGACCCAGTACTTC.

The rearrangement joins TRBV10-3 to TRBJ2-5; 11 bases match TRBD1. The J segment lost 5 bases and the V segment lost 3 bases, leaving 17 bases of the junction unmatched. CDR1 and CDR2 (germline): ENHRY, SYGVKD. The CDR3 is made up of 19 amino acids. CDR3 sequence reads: CAISDRGQGTGGSTETQYF. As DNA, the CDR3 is TGTGCCATCAGTGATAGGGGACAGGGGACAGGGGGATCAACGGAGACCCAGTACTTC.

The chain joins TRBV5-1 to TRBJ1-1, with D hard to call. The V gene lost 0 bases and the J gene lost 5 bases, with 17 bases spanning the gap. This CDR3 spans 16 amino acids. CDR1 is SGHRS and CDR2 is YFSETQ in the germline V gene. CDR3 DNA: TGCGCCAGCAGCTTGGGAGTCGGAGGGCGACTTACTGAAGCTTTCTTT. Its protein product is CASSLGVGGRLTEAFF. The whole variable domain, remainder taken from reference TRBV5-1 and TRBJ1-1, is KAGVTQTPRYLIKTRGQQVTLSCSPISGHRSVSWYQQTPGQGLQFLFEYFSETQRNKGNFPGRFSGRQFSNSRSEMNVSTLELGDSALYLCASSLGVGGRLTEAFFGQGTRLTVV.

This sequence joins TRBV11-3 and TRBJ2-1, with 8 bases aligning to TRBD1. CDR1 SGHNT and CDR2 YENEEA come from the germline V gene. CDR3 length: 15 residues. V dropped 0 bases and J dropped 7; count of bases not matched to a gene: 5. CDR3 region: CASSLDGRQGNEQFF. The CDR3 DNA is TGTGCCAGCAGCTTAGATGGACGACAGGGGAATGAGCAGTTCTTC.

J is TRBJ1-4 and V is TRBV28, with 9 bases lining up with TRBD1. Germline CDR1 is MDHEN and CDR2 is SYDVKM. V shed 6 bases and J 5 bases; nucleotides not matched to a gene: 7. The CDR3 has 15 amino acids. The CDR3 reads CASSSGGTGNEKLFF. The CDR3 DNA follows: TGTGCCAGCAGCAGTGGGGGGACAGGGAATGAAAAACTGTTTTTT.

CDR3: CATSRDLGVNYGYTF. The CDR3 DNA reads as TGTGCCACCAGCAGAGATCTAGGGGTTAACTATGGCTACACCTTC. V is TRBV15 and J is TRBJ1-2, with a tentative D call TRBD1 (5 bases). CDR3 length: 15 amino acids. Germline CDR1 reads LNHNV; CDR2 reads YYDKDF (reference sequence). V lost 0 bases and J 1 base, leaving 9 bases between the germline ends.

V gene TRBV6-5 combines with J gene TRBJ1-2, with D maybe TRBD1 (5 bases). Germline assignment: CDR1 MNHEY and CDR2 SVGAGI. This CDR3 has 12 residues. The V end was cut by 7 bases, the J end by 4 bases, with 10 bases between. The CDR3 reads CASMDTVYGYTF. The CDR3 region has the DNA TGTGCCAGCATGGACACCGTCTATGGCTACACCTTC.

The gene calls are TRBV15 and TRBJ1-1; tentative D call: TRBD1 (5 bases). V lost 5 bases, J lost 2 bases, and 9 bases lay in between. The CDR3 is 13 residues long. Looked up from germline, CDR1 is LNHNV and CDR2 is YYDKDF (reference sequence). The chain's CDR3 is CATSQQVNTEAFF. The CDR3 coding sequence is TGTGCCACCAGCCAACAGGTTAACACTGAAGCTTTCTTT.

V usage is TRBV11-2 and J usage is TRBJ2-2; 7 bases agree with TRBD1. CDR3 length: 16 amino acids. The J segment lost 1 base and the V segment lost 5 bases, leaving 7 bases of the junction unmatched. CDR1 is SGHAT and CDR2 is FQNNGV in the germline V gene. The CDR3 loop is CASSESGTENTGELFF. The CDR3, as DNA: TGTGCCAGCAGCGAATCCGGGACAGAGAACACCGGGGAGCTGTTTTTT.

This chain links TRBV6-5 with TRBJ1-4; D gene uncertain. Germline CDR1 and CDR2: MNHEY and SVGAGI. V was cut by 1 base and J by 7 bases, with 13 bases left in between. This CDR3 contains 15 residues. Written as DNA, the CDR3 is TGTGCCAGCAGTTACTGGCAGAGTACGGGTGAAAAACTGTTTTTT. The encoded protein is CASSYWQSTGEKLFF.

For the CDR3, the DNA is TGTGCCAGCAGCGAACAGGGTATGAACACTGAAGCTTTCTTT. Translated: CASSEQGMNTEAFF. The chain links TRBV5-4 to TRBJ1-1, with D possibly matching TRBD1 (6 bases). CDR3 length: 14 residues. V gave up 4 bases and J gave up 0 bases, with 10 bases separating them. Germline values: CDR1 SGHNT, CDR2 YYREEE (reference sequence). Full variable domain (outside the CDR3, taken from reference TRBV5-4 and TRBJ1-1): ETGVTQSPTHLIKTRGQQVTLRCSSQSGHNTVSWYQQALGQGPQFIFQYYREEENGRGNFPPRFSGLQFPNYSSELNVNALELDDSALYLCASSEQGMNTEAFFGQGTRLTVV.

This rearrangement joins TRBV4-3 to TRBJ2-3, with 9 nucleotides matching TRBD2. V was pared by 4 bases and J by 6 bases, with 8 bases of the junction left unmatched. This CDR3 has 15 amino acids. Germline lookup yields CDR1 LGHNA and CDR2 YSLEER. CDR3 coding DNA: TGCGCCAGCAGCCGCACTAGCGGGCCGGTGGATACGCAGTATTTT. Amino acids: CASSRTSGPVDTQYF.

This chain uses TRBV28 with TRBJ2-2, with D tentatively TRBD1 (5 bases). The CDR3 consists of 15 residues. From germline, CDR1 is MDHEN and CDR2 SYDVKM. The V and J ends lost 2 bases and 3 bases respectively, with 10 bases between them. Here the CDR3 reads CASSLADSDTGELFF. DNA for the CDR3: TGTGCCAGCAGTTTAGCAGACAGCGACACCGGGGAGCTGTTTTTT.